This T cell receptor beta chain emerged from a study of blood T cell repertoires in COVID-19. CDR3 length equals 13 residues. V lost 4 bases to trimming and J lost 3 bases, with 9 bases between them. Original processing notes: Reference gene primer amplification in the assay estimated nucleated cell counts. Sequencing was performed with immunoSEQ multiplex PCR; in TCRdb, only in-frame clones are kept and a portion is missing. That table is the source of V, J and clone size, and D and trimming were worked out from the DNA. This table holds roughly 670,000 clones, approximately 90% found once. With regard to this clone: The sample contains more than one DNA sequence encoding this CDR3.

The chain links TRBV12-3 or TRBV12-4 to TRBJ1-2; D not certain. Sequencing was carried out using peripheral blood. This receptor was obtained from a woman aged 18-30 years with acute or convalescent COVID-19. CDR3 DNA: TGTGCCAGCAGTTCCCCCGGGGACTATGGCTACACCTTC. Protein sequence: CASSSPGDYGYTF.